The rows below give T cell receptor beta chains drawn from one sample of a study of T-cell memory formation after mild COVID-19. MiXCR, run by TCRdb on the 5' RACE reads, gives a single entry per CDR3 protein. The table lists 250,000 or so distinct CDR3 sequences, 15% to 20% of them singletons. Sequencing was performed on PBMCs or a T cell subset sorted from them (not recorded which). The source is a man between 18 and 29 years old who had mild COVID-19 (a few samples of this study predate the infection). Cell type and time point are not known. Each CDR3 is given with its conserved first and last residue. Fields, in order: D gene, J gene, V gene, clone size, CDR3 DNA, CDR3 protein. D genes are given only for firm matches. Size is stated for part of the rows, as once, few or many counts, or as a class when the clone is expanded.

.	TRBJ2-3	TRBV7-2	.	TGTGCCAGCAGCTTGAGGGGTTTCGGCGATACGCAGTATTTT	CASSLRGFGDTQYF
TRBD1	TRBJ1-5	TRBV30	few	TGTGCCTGGAGTGGACAGGGAGATAGGCCCCAGCATTTT	CAWSGQGDRPQHF
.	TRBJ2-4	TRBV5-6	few	TGTGCCAGCAGCTTCCGACCGGGAAGAGTTATGGCCAAAAACATTCAGTACTTC	CASSFRPGRVMAKNIQYF
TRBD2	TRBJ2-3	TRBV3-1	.	TGTGCCAGCAGCCAACCGGGACTAGCGGGCCCGGGTACGCAGTATTTT	CASSQPGLAGPGTQYF
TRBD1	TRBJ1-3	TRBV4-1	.	TGCGCCAGCAGCCAAGAAGGGACAGGGTATACTGGAAACACCATATATTTT	CASSQEGTGYTGNTIYF
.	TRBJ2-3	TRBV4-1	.	TGCGCCAGCAGTCCCTTGGAGGGAACAGATACGCAGTATTTT	CASSPLEGTDTQYF
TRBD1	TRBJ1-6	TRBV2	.	TGTGCCGGGGGACAGGGGGCGTTTGGTTCACCCCTCCACTTT	CAGGQGAFGSPLHF
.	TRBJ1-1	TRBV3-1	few	TGTGCCAGCAGCCCCAGCGGCGTGATGAACACTGAAGCTTTCTTT	CASSPSGVMNTEAFF
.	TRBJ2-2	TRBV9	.	TGTGCCAGCAGCGTAGGTTTTAGGGAGTCCGGGGAGCTGTTTTTT	CASSVGFRESGELFF
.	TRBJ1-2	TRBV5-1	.	TGCGCCAGCAGCTTGGCCGTAGGGGGTGGATATGGCTACACCTTC	CASSLAVGGGYGYTF
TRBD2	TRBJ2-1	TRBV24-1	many	TGTGCCACCAGTGATCCTGGGTTAGCGGGGGGCTTTTACAATGAGCAGTTCTTC	CATSDPGLAGGFYNEQFF
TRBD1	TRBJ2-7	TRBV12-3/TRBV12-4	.	TGTGCCAGCAGTTTAGGGTCAGGGGGTAGCAACGAGCAGTACTTC	CASSLGSGGSNEQYF
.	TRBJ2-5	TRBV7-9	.	TGTGCCAGCAGCTTGTTTTCTAGGTCCCAAGAGACCCAGTACTTC	CASSLFSRSQETQYF
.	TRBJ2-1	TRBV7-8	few	TGTGCCAGCAGCTCCTACAGGATTGGAAATGAGCAGTTCTTC	CASSSYRIGNEQFF
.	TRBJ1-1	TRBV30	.	TGTGCCTGGACTTTGGGGTATAACACTGAAGCTTTCTTT	CAWTLGYNTEAFF
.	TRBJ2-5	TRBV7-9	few	TGTGCCAGCAGCTTAGCTGTCGGCGGCGGAGAGACCCAGTACTTC	CASSLAVGGGETQYF
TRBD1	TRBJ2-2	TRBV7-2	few	TGTGCCAGCAGCTCCCTCGACAGGGCCACCGGGGAGCTGTTTTTT	CASSSLDRATGELFF
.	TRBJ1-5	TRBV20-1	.	TGCATCAAAAGTCAGAGCAATCAGCCCCAGCATTTT	CIKSQSNQPQHF
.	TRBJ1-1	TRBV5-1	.	TGCGCCAGCAGCCCGGGACCATCGAACACTGAAGCTTTCTTT	CASSPGPSNTEAFF
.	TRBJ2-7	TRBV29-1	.	TGCAGCGTTGAGGGGGACAACTCCTACGAGCAGTACTTC	CSVEGDNSYEQYF
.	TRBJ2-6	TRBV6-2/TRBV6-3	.	TGTGCCAGCAGTGGAACTAGGACTGCTGGGGCCACCGTCCTGACTTTC	CASSGTRTAGATVLTF
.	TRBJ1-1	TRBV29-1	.	TGCAGCGCTCGGACAGCCGTGGGGTCTGAAGCTTTCTTT	CSARTAVGSEAFF
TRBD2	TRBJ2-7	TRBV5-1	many	TGCGCCAGCAGCTCATCGCCAGGCGGGAGAAGTACGGCCTACGAGCAGTACTTC	CASSSSPGGRSTAYEQYF
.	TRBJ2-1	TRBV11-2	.	TGTGCCAGCAGCTTAAGGGCTTCAGGGCGTTCCTACAATGAGCAGTTCTTC	CASSLRASGRSYNEQFF
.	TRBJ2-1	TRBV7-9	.	TGTGCCAGCAGCTTTGGACAGCCCCAGCAGTTCTTC	CASSFGQPQQFF
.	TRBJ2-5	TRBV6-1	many	TGTGCCAGCTCGGGGAATGGGCATCAAGAGACCCAGTACTTC	CASSGNGHQETQYF
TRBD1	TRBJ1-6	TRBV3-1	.	TGTGCCAGCAGCCAAGTTTCCAGGACAGGGCTGTCACCCCTCCACTTT	CASSQVSRTGLSPLHF
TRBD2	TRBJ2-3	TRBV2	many	TGTGCCAGCTTTACTAGCGGGGCCAGCACAGATACGCAGTATTTT	CASFTSGASTDTQYF
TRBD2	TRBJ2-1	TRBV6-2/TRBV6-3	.	TGTGCCAGCAGTTACGGCGGGGGGCTCCTGTACAATGAGCAGTTCTTC	CASSYGGGLLYNEQFF
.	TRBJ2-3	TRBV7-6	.	TGTGCCAGCAGCTTAGTGGCGCCGGGCCCCACAGATACGCAGTATTTT	CASSLVAPGPTDTQYF
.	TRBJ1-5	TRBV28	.	TGTGCCAGCAGTGGGGTAACCCTACTTAGCAATCAGCCCCAGCATTTT	CASSGVTLLSNQPQHF
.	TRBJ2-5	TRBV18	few	TGTGCCAGCTCACCCGGGGGTGCAGAGACCCAGTACTTC	CASSPGGAETQYF
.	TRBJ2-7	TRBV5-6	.	TGTGCCAGCAGCTACGCCTACAGGGGGGGCGAGCAGTACTTC	CASSYAYRGGEQYF
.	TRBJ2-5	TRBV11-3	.	TGTGCCAGCGGTAAGGCAGGCGGAGAGACCCAGTACTTC	CASGKAGGETQYF
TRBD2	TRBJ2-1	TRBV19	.	TGTGCCAGTAGTATACATCCGGGGGGGCCAGGTGAGCAGTTCTTC	CASSIHPGGPGEQFF
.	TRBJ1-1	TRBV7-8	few	TGTGCCAGCAGCTCCGGCTATGAAGCTTTCTTT	CASSSGYEAFF
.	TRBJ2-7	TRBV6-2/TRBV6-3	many	TGTGCCAGCAGACCCCCTTCCTCCGGGGAGCAGTACTTC	CASRPPSSGEQYF
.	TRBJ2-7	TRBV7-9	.	TGTGCCAGCAGCTTCCAGACCTCCTACGAGCAGTACTTC	CASSFQTSYEQYF
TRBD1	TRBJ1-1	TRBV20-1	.	TGCAGTGCTGCTACAGGGGGCGTTCGGGACACTGAAGCTTTCTTT	CSAATGGVRDTEAFF
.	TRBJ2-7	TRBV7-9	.	TGTGCCAGCAGCTTCGTCCGGTACGAGCAGTACTTC	CASSFVRYEQYF
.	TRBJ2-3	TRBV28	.	TGTGCCAGCAGTTTTTACATCACAGATACGCAGTATTTT	CASSFYITDTQYF
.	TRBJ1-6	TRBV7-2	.	TGTGCCAGCAGTTGGAGAGGGAGTGATGGTTCACCCCTCCACTTT	CASSWRGSDGSPLHF
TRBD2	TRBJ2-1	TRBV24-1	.	TGTGCCACCAGTGTAGGGACTAGTCGATCCGAGCAGTTCTTC	CATSVGTSRSEQFF
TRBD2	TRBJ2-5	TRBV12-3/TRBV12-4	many	TGTGCCAGCAGTTCGGGGGGAAGAGAGACCCAGTACTTC	CASSSGGRETQYF